The present entry profiles one TCR beta chain with its context. Its target is not known. The data were taken from a study of cytomegalovirus exposure and HLA in healthy donors. Study summary: Early released data had tens of millions of unique TCRs, all coming from HLA-typed donors. Study-wide results and limits: Per a later analysis, 18,000 or so TCR beta sequences showed association with HLA alleles at 0.05 false discovery rate. One variant, a missense change in DCLRE1C, was linked in a later analysis to TCR beta V- and J-gene trimming.

Germline V gene data show CDR1 as MDHEN and CDR2 as SYDVKM. V lost 4 bases and J lost 2; bases outside the gene matches: 3. The length of the CDR3 is 14 residues. The PCR contained 60 Vbeta and 13 Jbeta primers. TCRdb keeps only in-frame clones here, not all; method: immunoSEQ multiplex PCR. The sample gives about 91,000 clones, about 89% of which show up once; about 8.6% is in the top ten. Each donor's status was that of a healthy bone marrow donor. V gene TRBV28 combines with J gene TRBJ2-3, with 7 bases that match TRBD1. The sequenced sample was PBMCs. The clonotype was recovered from a man aged 25 to 40 in good health and CMV-seropositive. As DNA, the CDR3 is TGTGCCAGCAGTTCGGGACAGTTCACAGATACGCAGTATTTT. Translating it yields CASSSGQFTDTQYF.